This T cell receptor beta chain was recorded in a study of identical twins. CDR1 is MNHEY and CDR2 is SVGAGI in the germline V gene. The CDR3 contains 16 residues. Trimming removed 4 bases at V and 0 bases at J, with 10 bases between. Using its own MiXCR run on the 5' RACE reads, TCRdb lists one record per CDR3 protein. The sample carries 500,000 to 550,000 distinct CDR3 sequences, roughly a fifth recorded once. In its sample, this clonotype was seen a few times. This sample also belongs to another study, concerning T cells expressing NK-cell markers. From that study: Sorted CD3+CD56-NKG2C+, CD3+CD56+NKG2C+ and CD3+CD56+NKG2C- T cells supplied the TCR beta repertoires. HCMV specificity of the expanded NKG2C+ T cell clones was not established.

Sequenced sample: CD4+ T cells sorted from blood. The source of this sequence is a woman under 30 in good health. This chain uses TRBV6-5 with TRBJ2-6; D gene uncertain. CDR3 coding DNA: TGTGCCAGCAGTTCATCCGCTCACTCTGGGGCCAACGTCCTGACTTTC. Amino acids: CASSSSAHSGANVLTF.